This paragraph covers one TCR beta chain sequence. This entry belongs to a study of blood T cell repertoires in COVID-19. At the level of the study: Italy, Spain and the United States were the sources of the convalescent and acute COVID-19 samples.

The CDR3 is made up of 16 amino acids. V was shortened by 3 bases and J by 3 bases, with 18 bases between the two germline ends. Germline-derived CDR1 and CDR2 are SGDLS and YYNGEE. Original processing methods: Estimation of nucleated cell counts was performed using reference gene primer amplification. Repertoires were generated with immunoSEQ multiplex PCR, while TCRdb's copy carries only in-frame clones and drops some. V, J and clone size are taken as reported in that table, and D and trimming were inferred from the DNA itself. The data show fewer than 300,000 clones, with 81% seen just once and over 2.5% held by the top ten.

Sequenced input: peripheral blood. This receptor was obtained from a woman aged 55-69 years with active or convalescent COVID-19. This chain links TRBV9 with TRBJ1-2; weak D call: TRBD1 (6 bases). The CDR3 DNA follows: TGTGCCAGCAGCGCCCGCGGTGAGGGGGAGTACTATGGCTACACCTTC. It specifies CASSARGEGEYYGYTF.